The 29 T cell receptor beta chains in this list originate from one sample, sequenced in a study of blood T cell repertoires in COVID-19. Assay: immunoSEQ multiplex PCR; the TCRdb copy retains only in-frame clones and omits some. The sample shows 20,000 to 30,000 clones, around 87% of them seen only once. The sample taken for sequencing was peripheral blood. Receptors originate from a woman aged 60-70 years with active COVID-19.

The rearrangement joins TRBV10-2 to TRBJ2-5; D perhaps matches TRBD1 (5 bases). Per germline, CDR1 WSHSY and CDR2 SAAADI. This CDR3 has 14 residues. Trimming shortened V by 0 bases and J by 2 bases, and 7 bases separated the two germline ends. CDR3 nucleotides: TGCGCCAGCAGTGAGTCCAGACAGCAAGAGACCCAGTACTTC. Protein product: CASSESRQQETQYF.

The chain has TRBV3-1 (or the pseudogene TRBV3-2) and TRBJ2-1; 8 bases align to TRBD1. The J segment lost 4 bases and the V segment lost 6 bases, leaving 8 bases of the junction unmatched. This CDR3 spans 15 amino acids. Germline lookup yields CDR1 LGHDT and CDR2 YNNKEL (reference sequence). This chain's CDR3 is CASRHTGGRYNEQFF. CDR3 DNA sequence: TGTGCCAGCAGACACACAGGGGGTAGATACAATGAGCAGTTCTTC.

The V gene is TRBV5-6, the J gene TRBJ1-4, with 11 nucleotides matching TRBD1. CDR3 size: 15 residues. Trimming cost V 5 bases and J 7 bases; bases outside gene matches: 7. In germline, CDR1 is SGHDT, CDR2 YYEEEE. CDR3 protein: CASSRDRGRSEKLFF. The DNA for the CDR3 is TGTGCCAGCAGTCGGGACAGGGGGAGAAGTGAAAAACTGTTTTTT.

The chain links TRBV19 to TRBJ2-5; tentative D call: TRBD1 (6 bases). This CDR3 has 14 amino acids. Germline CDR1 is LNHDA and CDR2 is SQIVND (reference sequence). Trimming shortened V by 3 bases and J by 5 bases, and 13 bases separated the two germline ends. The CDR3 here is CASSMVDRRETQYF. The CDR3 DNA follows: TGTGCCAGTAGTATGGTGGACAGACGGGAGACCCAGTACTTC.

This chain connects TRBV7-6 to TRBJ2-1; D is possibly TRBD2 (5 bases). In germline, CDR1 is SGHVS, CDR2 FNYEAQ. V dropped 5 bases and J dropped 6 bases, with 8 bases sitting between them. The CDR3 consists of 12 residues. CDR3 amino acids: CASSPEGNEQFF. CDR3 coding DNA: TGTGCCAGCAGCCCCGAGGGCAATGAGCAGTTCTTC.

The chain is built from TRBV19 and TRBJ2-7; 8 bases agree with TRBD2. The junction had 11 bases not matched to a gene; V was cut back by 3 bases and J by 4 bases. The CDR3 has 16 residues. Germline assignment: CDR1 LNHDA and CDR2 SQIVND (reference sequence). This CDR3 reads CASSIRGSGTGYEQYF. The CDR3 coding sequence is TGTGCCAGTAGTATTCGAGGTAGCGGGACTGGGTACGAGCAGTACTTC.

The V gene is TRBV18, the J gene TRBJ2-6; 8 nucleotides align to TRBD1. CDR3 length equals 16 residues. Losses at the gene ends were 3 bases for V and 2 bases for J; bases not matched to a gene: 3. The germline gives CDR1 KGHSH, CDR2 LQKENI. CDR3 in DNA: TGTGCCAGCTCACCGGACAGGGTCACTGGGGCCAACGTCCTGACTTTC. Translated, it gives CASSPDRVTGANVLTF. Full variable domain (outside the CDR3, taken from reference TRBV18 and TRBJ2-6): NAGVMQNPRHLVRRRGQEARLRCSPMKGHSHVYWYRQLPEEGLKFMVYLQKENIIDESGMPKERFSAEFPKEGPSILRIQQVVRGDSAAYFCASSPDRVTGANVLTFGAGSRLTVL.

The rearrangement joins TRBV7-8 to TRBJ2-1; D uncertain. The CDR3 is 12 residues long. Between the trimmed V and J ends, which lost 6 bases and 6 bases, there was a span of 9 bases. From germline, CDR1 is SGHVS and CDR2 FQNEAQ. The CDR3 DNA follows: TGTGCCAGCAGGTCGCCTACCAATGAGCAGTTCTTC. This sequence encodes CASRSPTNEQFF.

The chain combines TRBV7-9 with TRBJ2-3; TRBD2 might be the D (5 bases). The CDR3 runs to 14 residues. Trimming stripped 3 bases from V and 4 bases from J, with 11 bases between. Looked up from germline, CDR1 is SEHNR and CDR2 is FQNEAQ (reference sequence). The CDR3 reads CASSFTDSADTQYF. CDR3 nucleotides: TGTGCCAGCAGCTTCACGGACTCCGCAGATACGCAGTATTTT.

This sequence joins TRBV11-1 and TRBJ2-5; 7 bases are shared with TRBD1. The CDR3 sequence is 14 residues long. Looked up from germline, CDR1 is SGHAT and CDR2 is FQDESV (reference sequence). V gave up 5 bases and J gave up 4 bases; unmatched junction bases: 7. Here the CDR3 DNA reads TGTGCCAGCAGCCGACCGACAGGGACAGAGACCCAGTACTTC. It is translated as CASSRPTGTETQYF.

V and J are TRBV14 and TRBJ2-7; 10 bases align to TRBD1. The CDR3 is 15 amino acids. From germline, CDR1 is SGHDN and CDR2 FVKESK. Trimming removed 1 base from V and 9 bases from J; junction bases left unmatched: 9. Here the CDR3 DNA reads TGTGCCAGCAGCCAAGCCCTCGGGACAGGGGTTCGGCAGTACTTC. It specifies CASSQALGTGVRQYF.

This clone appeared a few times. V usage is TRBV19 and J usage is TRBJ2-1; maybe TRBD2 (5 bases). This CDR3 region has 15 residues. V dropped 6 bases and J dropped 11 bases, with 23 bases sitting between them. The germline gives CDR1 LNHDA, CDR2 SQIVND (reference sequence). CDR3: CASRKGEGEEGQQFF. Here the CDR3 DNA reads TGTGCCAGTAGAAAAGGAGAGGGCGAAGAGGGTCAGCAGTTCTTC.

This rearrangement joins TRBV19 to TRBJ2-5; the match to TRBD1 covers 9 bases. J lost 5 bases, V lost 4 bases, and 5 bases had no gene match. The CDR3 runs 14 residues. Germline V gene data show CDR1 as LNHDA and CDR2 as SQIVND (reference sequence). Written as DNA, the CDR3 is TGTGCCAGTAGTACCGACAGGGGGGGGGAGACCCAGTACTTC. As protein: CASSTDRGGETQYF.

The chain has TRBV19 and TRBJ1-6; TRBD1 aligns across 11 bases. Germline CDR1 LNHDA, CDR2 SQIVND (reference sequence). There are 14 residues in the CDR3. V was pared by 3 bases and J by 10 bases, with 2 bases of the junction left unmatched. CDR3 residues: CASSMRDRGSPLHF. Here the CDR3 DNA reads TGTGCCAGTAGTATGAGGGACAGGGGGTCACCCCTCCACTTT. Full variable domain (outside the CDR3, taken from reference TRBV19 and TRBJ1-6): DGGITQSPKYLFRKEGQNVTLSCEQNLNHDAMYWYRQDPGQGLRLIYYSQIVNDFQKGDIAEGYSVSREKKESFPLTVTSAQKNPTAFYLCASSMRDRGSPLHFGNGTRLTVT.

The V gene is TRBV6-6, the J gene TRBJ1-5; D is unresolved. From germline, CDR1 is MNHNY and CDR2 SVGAGI (reference sequence). The length of the CDR3 is 14 residues. V lost 6 bases and J 0 bases, leaving 9 bases between the germline ends. This CDR3 is CASRETNSNQPQHF. The CDR3 DNA reads as TGTGCCAGCAGAGAGACAAATAGCAATCAGCCCCAGCATTTT.

This clone was observed a single time. V is TRBV24-1 and J is TRBJ1-1, with 9 positions matching TRBD1. V shed 4 bases and J 3 bases; nucleotides not matched to a gene: 2. The CDR3 is 14 residues long. The germline CDR1 and CDR2 sequences are KGHDR and SFDVKD. The CDR3 DNA reads as TGTGCCACCAGTGACGGACAGGGGCACACTGAAGCTTTCTTT. Translated, it gives CATSDGQGHTEAFF.

The table lists this clone with a count of one. The gene calls are TRBV28 and TRBJ2-2; 8 bases line up with TRBD1. The V segment lost 4 bases and the J segment 3 bases; nucleotides outside the gene matches: 7. The germline gives CDR1 MDHEN, CDR2 SYDVKM. This CDR3 has 16 amino acids. The CDR3 is CASSSPGTGDTGELFF. The CDR3 nucleotides are TGTGCCAGCAGTTCCCCCGGGACAGGTGACACCGGGGAGCTGTTTTTT.

This clone was found a few times. This sequence joins TRBV11-2 and TRBJ2-2; 14 nucleotides align to TRBD2. V was pared by 6 bases and J by 5 bases, with 11 bases of the junction left unmatched. The germline V gene encodes CDR1 SGHAT and CDR2 FQNNGV. The CDR3 runs to 18 residues. In DNA, the CDR3 is TGTGCCAGCAGGAAAGCCGGGACTAGCGGGAGATTGACCGGGGAGCTGTTTTTT. It translates to CASRKAGTSGRLTGELFF.

This clone was picked up a small number of times. V gene TRBV3-1 (or the pseudogene TRBV3-2) combines with J gene TRBJ2-3, with TRBD2 identical over 10 bases. Trimming cost V 0 bases and J 1 base; bases outside gene matches: 4. This CDR3 has 17 residues. Germline V gives CDR1 LGHDT, CDR2 YNNKEL (reference sequence). The CDR3 here is CASSQETGLAGTDTQYF. The CDR3 region has the DNA TGTGCCAGCAGCCAAGAGACTGGACTAGCGGGCACAGATACGCAGTATTTT.

This clone was seen more than once but under ten times. This chain joins TRBV7-2 and TRBJ2-1, with 7 nucleotides matching TRBD2. The CDR3 has 17 residues. With V trimmed by 5 bases and J by 0 bases, 10 bases remained unmatched. In germline, CDR1 is SGHTA, CDR2 FQGNSA. In DNA form, the CDR3 reads TGTGCCAGCAGCCCCGCTAGCGGTAGCCCCTCCTACAATGAGCAGTTCTTC. Protein product: CASSPASGSPSYNEQFF. Variable domain in full (rest from reference TRBV7-2 and TRBJ2-1): GAGVSQSPSNKVTEKGKDVELRCDPISGHTALYWYRQSLGQGLEFLIYFQGNSAPDKSGLPSDRFSAERTGGSVSTLTIQRTQQEDSAVYLCASSPASGSPSYNEQFFGPGTRLTVL.

The V and J genes are TRBV7-6 and TRBJ2-1; TRBD2 aligns across 11 bases. The trim removed 3 bases at V and 7 bases at J, leaving 11 bases unmatched. CDR1 SGHVS and CDR2 FNYEAQ come from the germline V gene. This CDR3 is built from 17 residues. The CDR3: CASSLTSGVVSVNEQFF. The CDR3 nucleotides read TGTGCCAGCAGCTTGACTAGCGGGGTTGTATCGGTTAATGAGCAGTTCTTC.

The rearrangement uses TRBV7-9 and TRBJ1-4; TRBD1 matches 10 bases. The V gene end was trimmed by 5 bases and the J gene end by 15 bases; junction bases not matched to a gene: 6. CDR1 is SEHNR, CDR2 FQNEAQ, per germline (reference sequence). CDR3 length: 12 amino acids. CDR3 in DNA: TGTGCCAGCAGCGAGGGGACAGGGGTTGTGTTTTTT. Translation gives CASSEGTGVVFF.

This clone is a singleton in its sample. This sequence joins TRBV9 and TRBJ2-7, with D possibly matching TRBD2 (5 bases). The CDR3 is made up of 14 amino acids. Between the trimmed V and J ends, which lost 4 bases and 6 bases, there was a span of 17 bases. Germline values: CDR1 SGDLS, CDR2 YYNGEE. CDR3 nucleotides: TGTGCCAGCAGCCCCACGATGGGAGCCGCCGAGCAGTACTTC. Translating it yields CASSPTMGAAEQYF.

The chain joins TRBV30 to TRBJ2-7; TRBD1 matches 9 bases. Germline CDR1 GTSNPN, CDR2 SVGIG (reference sequence). The CDR3 loop spans 13 amino acids. The V gene end was trimmed by 0 bases and the J gene end by 9 bases; junction bases not matched to a gene: 6. CDR3 protein: CAWSVQGQGRQYF. Here the CDR3 DNA reads TGTGCCTGGAGTGTACAAGGACAGGGGAGGCAGTACTTC.

This clone has a single count. The chain combines TRBV11-2 with TRBJ2-2, with 11 bases identical to TRBD2. Germline V gives CDR1 SGHAT, CDR2 FQNNGV. This CDR3 spans 16 amino acids. Trimming cost V 4 bases and J 4 bases; bases outside gene matches: 5. CDR3 in DNA: TGTGCCAGCAGCTCCATAGCGGGAGGGGGCACCGGGGAGCTGTTTTTT. It is translated as CASSSIAGGGTGELFF.

In the case of this clone: Germline is not matched at one junction end, which may reflect a read error. CDR3 protein: CASSIRLAGTSHNEQFF. In DNA form, the CDR3 reads TGTGCCAGTAGTATCCGACTAGCGGGAACCTCCCACAATGAGCAGTTCTTC. The chain employs TRBV19 and TRBJ2-1; 11 bases align to TRBD2. The CDR3 is 17 amino acids. Germline CDR1 reads LNHDA; CDR2 reads SQIVND (reference sequence).

The V gene is TRBV24-1, the J gene TRBJ2-5; 8 bases are a match to TRBD1. The CDR3 length is 13 residues. V lost 9 bases to trimming and J lost 5 bases; unmatched junction nucleotides: 7. Germline V gene lookup returns CDR1 KGHDR and CDR2 SFDVKD. CDR3 residues: CATGRQGTETQYF. In DNA form, the CDR3 reads TGTGCCACCGGGAGACAGGGGACGGAGACCCAGTACTTC.

The chain employs TRBV14 and TRBJ2-3; maybe TRBD1 (6 bases). V was cut by 0 bases and J by 3 bases, with 13 bases left in between. The germline CDR1 and CDR2 sequences are SGHDN and FVKESK. This CDR3 region has 16 residues. The CDR3 DNA sequence: TGTGCCAGCAGCCAAGACTCAGGGGCCGGGACAGATACGCAGTATTTT. Protein sequence: CASSQDSGAGTDTQYF.

This clone has a single count. The rearrangement joins TRBV6-2 or TRBV6-3 to TRBJ1-1; D uncertain. CDR1 is MNHEY and CDR2 is SVGEGT in the germline V gene. The CDR3 has 15 residues. V dropped 3 bases and J dropped 1 base, with 12 bases sitting between them. The CDR3 nucleotides are TGTGCCAGCAGTTATATATGGCGGCAGAACACTGAAGCTTTCTTT. It codes for CASSYIWRQNTEAFF.